This T cell receptor beta chain was obtained from a study of Graves' ophthalmopathy and Graves' hyperthyroidism (dated by TCRdb to 2017 to 2018). Study-wide context: Peripheral blood was collected before any treatment was given, at the time of initial diagnosis. The study used TCR beta repertoire signatures to distinguish Graves' ophthalmopathy from Graves' hyperthyroidism and to predict progression to ophthalmopathy. In total, 135 blood samples were TCR-sequenced: 40 to 45 ophthalmopathy, under 80 hyperthyroidism and roughly 17 hyperthyroidism-to-ophthalmopathy patients. To explore V-J signatures that distinguish ophthalmopathy from hyperthyroidism, a discovery set of 90 to 100 patients was enrolled, made up of some 41 with ophthalmopathy and 57 with stable hyperthyroidism. The independent validation cohort included under 20 hyperthyroidism patients plus 17 patients who later progressed from hyperthyroidism to ophthalmopathy. T-cell repertoires of thyroid tissue and blood were compared in over 5 hyperthyroidism patients. Following sample collection, hyperthyroidism patients were given methimazole at a starting dose of 30 mg daily, and ophthalmopathy patients were given high-dose intravenous methylprednisolone. The 100 discovery patients were randomly split 7:3 into training and test sets.

Summary of the overall study and its limitations: Sample size was not statistically predetermined, and group allocation was not concealed from the investigators. Among expanded thyroid clonotypes with frequency above 0.001, most also showed up in blood, which suggests that blood repertoires may reflect the thyroid immune response. In cross-validation, the 13-signature model distinguished ophthalmopathy from stable hyperthyroidism with about 89% sensitivity and around 84% specificity, while in the test set the corresponding values were about 79% and 69%. In validation, the model predicted ophthalmopathy progression with 55% to 71% sensitivity and approximately 72% specificity; 12 predicted patients were CT-confirmed with GO in a median of approximately 6.5 months.

The CDR1 and CDR2 encoded by the germline V gene are SGHTA and FQGNSA. The CDR3, from cysteine to phenylalanine, totals 14 residues. The read is trimmed to its CDR3 DNA, 42 bases read in frame from base 1. The junction shows trimming of 5 bases on V and 0 bases on J, plus 11 bases between the germline ends. Ophthalmopathy patients were characterized by moderately to severely active disease, a Clinical Activity Score of at least 3, a NOSPECS grade of at least 4, and a disease duration under 3 months. Patients with other autoimmune diseases, uncontrolled infections, pregnancy or lactation were excluded. Diagnosis was based on clinical symptoms, serum thyroxine, TRAb, thyroid ultrasound and orbital computed tomography. Using Ficoll-Paque density gradient centrifugation, PBMCs were isolated from 8.5 to 10 ml of fresh peripheral blood. Trizol reagent was used to extract the total RNA, and its quality was then checked on an Agilent 2100 Bioanalyzer.

This clonotype was detected many times. Its antigen remains undetermined. One base away there is no much larger clone; base qualities are not given. For repertoire sequencing, TCR beta CDR3 regions were amplified from RNA transcripts. The first round of RT-PCR was done with HTBI primers and the Qiagen OneStep RT-PCR kit, and was followed by a second round of multiplex PCR, then size selection and purification. The libraries underwent paired-end sequencing with 100 bp reads on an Illumina HiSeq2000. For the original study's pipeline: SOAPnuke was used for read processing, and reads with adapters, uncalled bases, a mean Phred below 15, or no exact constant-primer or identifier match were discarded. COPE v1.2.5 was used to merge the high-quality paired reads. Each unique nucleotide sequence was treated as a clonotype, and MiTCR v1.1 was used to align the clonotypes to the IMGT TRB V, D and J references. The analysis was limited to V-J combinations with a frequency above 0.0001, which together covered roughly 99% of the repertoires. For each V-J combination, a TCR clonal expansion and chaos score was defined as F50 clonal expansion divided by the chaos observed in the TCRdist matrix. Welch's t-statistics and random forest were used to reduce features to about a dozen V-J combinations, which were fed into a naive Bayes classifier. The similarity between thyroid and blood repertoires was quantified using the Morisita-Horn index. The public reads were reprocessed in TCRdb via fastp at Q25 and MiXCR, keeping in-frame beta chains. Each record represents a unique CDR3 protein, reported with the most common genes and DNA among its rows. TCRdb, not the original authors, processed these V and J calls. This sample has around 400,000 distinct CDR3 sequences in its table, and around 18% of those were observed once. The ten largest account for 1.5% to 2% of the sample.

Sequences were obtained from peripheral blood. The receptor chain draws on TRBV7-2 and TRBJ2-7; the D gene is unclear. This TCR was sampled from a woman aged 18 to 35 with Graves' ophthalmopathy. Donor details come from another sample of the same person, matched by shared clones. The CDR3 reads as follows: CASSLGPTSYEQYF. The DNA sequence follows: TGTGCCAGCAGCCTAGGACCCACCTCCTACGAGCAGTACTTC.